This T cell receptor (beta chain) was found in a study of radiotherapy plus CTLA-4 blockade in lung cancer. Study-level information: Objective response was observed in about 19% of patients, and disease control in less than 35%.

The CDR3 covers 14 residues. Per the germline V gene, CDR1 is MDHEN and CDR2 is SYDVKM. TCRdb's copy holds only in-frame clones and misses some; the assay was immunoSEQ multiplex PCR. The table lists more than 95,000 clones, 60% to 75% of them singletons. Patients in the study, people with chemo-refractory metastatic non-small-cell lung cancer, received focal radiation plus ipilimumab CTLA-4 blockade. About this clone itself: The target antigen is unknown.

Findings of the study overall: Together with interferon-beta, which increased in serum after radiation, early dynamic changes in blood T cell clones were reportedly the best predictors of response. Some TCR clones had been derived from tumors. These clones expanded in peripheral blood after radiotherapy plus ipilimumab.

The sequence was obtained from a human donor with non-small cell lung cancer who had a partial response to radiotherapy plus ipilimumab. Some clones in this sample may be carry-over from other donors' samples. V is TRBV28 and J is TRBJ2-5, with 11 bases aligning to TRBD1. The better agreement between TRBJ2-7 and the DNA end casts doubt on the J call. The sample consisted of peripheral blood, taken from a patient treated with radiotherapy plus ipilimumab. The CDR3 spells CAITGTGGSYEQYF. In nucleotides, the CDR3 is TGTGCCATCACAGGGACAGGGGGGTCCTACGAGCAGTACTTC.